The rows below give T cell receptor beta chains drawn from one sample of a study of blood T cell repertoires in COVID-19. TCRdb's copy holds only in-frame clones and misses some; the assay was immunoSEQ multiplex PCR. The data hold about 350,000 clones, with around 87% observed a single time. Sequenced material: PBMCs or T cells enriched from blood (not recorded which). These receptors originate from a woman aged 25 to 39 who had recovered from COVID-19. Each CDR3 is given with its conserved first and last residue. Each record gives: CDR3 DNA, CDR3 protein, V gene, clone size, J gene, D gene. A D gene is named only where the DNA matches it firmly. Expanded clones get a size class; other rows say once, few or many, or leave the size out.

DNA: TGCGCCAGCAGCCATGACACGACAGGGAACACTGAAGCTTTCTTT
CDR3: CASSHDTTGNTEAFF
V: TRBV5-1
size: .
J: TRBJ1-1
D: .

DNA: TGTGCCATCAGTGAGTCCCGGGACAGCACGAAACTGTTTTTT
CDR3: CAISESRDSTKLFF
V: TRBV10-3
size: .
J: TRBJ1-4
D: TRBD1

DNA: TGTGCCAGCAGCGCCCAACAGGCTTTAAACGAAAAACTGTTTTTT
CDR3: CASSAQQALNEKLFF
V: TRBV7-2
size: .
J: TRBJ1-4
D: .

DNA: TGTGCCAGCAGCGGCCCGGGACAGAACACTGAAGCTTTCTTT
CDR3: CASSGPGQNTEAFF
V: TRBV7-9
size: .
J: TRBJ1-1
D: .

DNA: TGTGCCAGCTCACCACGTAGCGGGTCTAACACCGGGGAGCTGTTTTTT
CDR3: CASSPRSGSNTGELFF
V: TRBV18
size: .
J: TRBJ2-2
D: TRBD2

DNA: TGTGCCAGCAGCTTAGAGGATACGACACCCAACACTGAAGCTTTCTTT
CDR3: CASSLEDTTPNTEAFF
V: TRBV11-2
size: .
J: TRBJ1-1
D: .

DNA: TGTGCCAGCAGCCCCATTGGGGGGACTGAAGCTTTCTTT
CDR3: CASSPIGGTEAFF
V: TRBV7-9
size: .
J: TRBJ1-1
D: .

DNA: TGTGCCAGCAGTCTCCAGAGGGCTCGTTCACCCCTCCACTTT
CDR3: CASSLQRARSPLHF
V: TRBV6-5
size: .
J: TRBJ1-6
D: .

DNA: TGCGCCAGCAGCCCGATTACAGGGGTGGATACGCAGTATTTT
CDR3: CASSPITGVDTQYF
V: TRBV5-1
size: .
J: TRBJ2-3
D: TRBD1

DNA: TGTGCCAGCAGTGAAGCGCTTAAGGGAGACAACTATGGCTACACCTTC
CDR3: CASSEALKGDNYGYTF
V: TRBV2
size: once
J: TRBJ1-2
D: .

DNA: TGTGCCAGCAGCTCCCAGGGTGTCCCCTACGAGCAGTACTTC
CDR3: CASSSQGVPYEQYF
V: TRBV5-5
size: .
J: TRBJ2-7
D: .

DNA: TGCGCCAGCAGCGGTAGCGGGGGGGCGGTGGTCGAGCAGTACTTC
CDR3: CASSGSGGAVVEQYF
V: TRBV5-1
size: .
J: TRBJ2-7
D: TRBD2

DNA: TGTGCCAGCAGGCCCCTTCGGGGGCAGGGGGACTATGGCTACACCTTC
CDR3: CASRPLRGQGDYGYTF
V: TRBV11-2
size: .
J: TRBJ1-2
D: TRBD1

DNA: TGTGCCAGCAGACCCGACAGGGCGGTCGGGGAGCTGTTTTTT
CDR3: CASRPDRAVGELFF
V: TRBV6-5
size: .
J: TRBJ2-2
D: TRBD1

DNA: TGCGCCAGCAGCTTGGCGTGGAGCGGGGGCTACGAGCAGTACTTC
CDR3: CASSLAWSGGYEQYF
V: TRBV5-1
size: .
J: TRBJ2-7
D: TRBD2

DNA: TGTGCCAGCAGCTTATCCGCCAGGGGGGTTTACAATGAGCAGTTCTTC
CDR3: CASSLSARGVYNEQFF
V: TRBV7-9
size: .
J: TRBJ2-1
D: .

DNA: TGTGCCAGCAGCTTCTTACAGGGGACTGAAGCTTTCTTT
CDR3: CASSFLQGTEAFF
V: TRBV11-1
size: .
J: TRBJ1-1
D: TRBD1

DNA: TGTGCCAGTAGTATAGGTGGGGCACTGACCACAGATACGCAGTATTTT
CDR3: CASSIGGALTTDTQYF
V: TRBV19
size: .
J: TRBJ2-3
D: .

DNA: TGTGCCAGTAGTAAAGCGCGACTAGAATCCTACGAGCAGTACTTC
CDR3: CASSKARLESYEQYF
V: TRBV19
size: .
J: TRBJ2-7
D: .

DNA: TGCAGCGTTGAGCCCGGGATTAACCTTTTCGGCTACACCTTC
CDR3: CSVEPGINLFGYTF
V: TRBV29-1
size: .
J: TRBJ1-2
D: .

DNA: TGTGCCAGCAGTGGCCAGGGGGCAGGCTACACCTTC
CDR3: CASSGQGAGYTF
V: TRBV2
size: .
J: TRBJ1-2
D: TRBD1

DNA: TGTGCCAGTAGGCCTACCCACAGGGGGGTGGCCGAAAAACTGTTTTTT
CDR3: CASRPTHRGVAEKLFF
V: TRBV19
size: .
J: TRBJ1-4
D: TRBD1

DNA: TGTGCCAGCAGCTTAATCGCGGGGGCGAACACCGGGGAGCTGTTTTTT
CDR3: CASSLIAGANTGELFF
V: TRBV7-3
size: .
J: TRBJ2-2
D: TRBD2

DNA: TGTGCCAGCAGCAAACGGACAGGGGAGTACGAGCAGTACTTC
CDR3: CASSKRTGEYEQYF
V: TRBV3-1/TRBV3-2
size: .
J: TRBJ2-7
D: TRBD1

DNA: TGTGCCAGTAGTTGGCGGGGGACAGATACGCAGTATTTT
CDR3: CASSWRGTDTQYF
V: TRBV19
size: .
J: TRBJ2-3
D: TRBD2

DNA: TGTGCCAGCAGCGGCCGAGGGACTCAAGCTTCCTACGAGCAGTACTTC
CDR3: CASSGRGTQASYEQYF
V: TRBV21-1
size: few
J: TRBJ2-7
D: .

DNA: TGTGCCAGCAGCGTAGGGCGGGGTGTTAGGACCGGGGAGCTGTTTTTT
CDR3: CASSVGRGVRTGELFF
V: TRBV9
size: .
J: TRBJ2-2
D: .

DNA: TGTGCCAGTGTTTGGGACAGGGCGAGCAATCAGCCCCAGCATTTT
CDR3: CASVWDRASNQPQHF
V: TRBV19
size: few
J: TRBJ1-5
D: TRBD1

DNA: TGCAGTGCTAGTGCAGGGAGGGACTATGGCTACACCTTC
CDR3: CSASAGRDYGYTF
V: TRBV20-1
size: few
J: TRBJ1-2
D: .

DNA: TGTGCCAGCAAGGCAGGGGAGTTGGATTCACCCCTCCACTTT
CDR3: CASKAGELDSPLHF
V: TRBV6-5
size: .
J: TRBJ1-6
D: .

DNA: TGTGCCAGCATGAGGGTATATGGCTACACCTTC
CDR3: CASMRVYGYTF
V: TRBV6-5
size: .
J: TRBJ1-2
D: .

DNA: TGTGCCAGCAGTGAGTCAGGTTGGCCGTCTTCCTACGAGCAGTACTTC
CDR3: CASSESGWPSSYEQYF
V: TRBV6-1
size: few
J: TRBJ2-7
D: .

DNA: TGTGCCAGCACCCGCCAGGGGACCGGGGAGCTGTTTTTT
CDR3: CASTRQGTGELFF
V: TRBV28
size: .
J: TRBJ2-2
D: .

DNA: TGTGCCAGCTTCACTCCGGGACTCCCATACGAGCAGTACTTC
CDR3: CASFTPGLPYEQYF
V: TRBV28
size: .
J: TRBJ2-7
D: .

DNA: TGTGCCAGCAGCGCCCAGGGGAGGGGATGGAATTCACCCCTCCACTTT
CDR3: CASSAQGRGWNSPLHF
V: TRBV9
size: .
J: TRBJ1-6
D: .

DNA: TGTGCCAGCAGCTTCGGGACAGGTATTCCCTACGAGCAGTACTTC
CDR3: CASSFGTGIPYEQYF
V: TRBV5-4
size: .
J: TRBJ2-7
D: TRBD1

DNA: TGCGCCAGCGGCTTGGGGCCAGGGGTGGACTATGGCTACACCTTC
CDR3: CASGLGPGVDYGYTF
V: TRBV5-1
size: .
J: TRBJ1-2
D: .

DNA: TGTGCCAGCAGCCCGCCCGGGACAGGAGCAACTATCGGCTATGGCTACACCTTC
CDR3: CASSPPGTGATIGYGYTF
V: TRBV7-9
size: .
J: TRBJ1-2
D: TRBD1